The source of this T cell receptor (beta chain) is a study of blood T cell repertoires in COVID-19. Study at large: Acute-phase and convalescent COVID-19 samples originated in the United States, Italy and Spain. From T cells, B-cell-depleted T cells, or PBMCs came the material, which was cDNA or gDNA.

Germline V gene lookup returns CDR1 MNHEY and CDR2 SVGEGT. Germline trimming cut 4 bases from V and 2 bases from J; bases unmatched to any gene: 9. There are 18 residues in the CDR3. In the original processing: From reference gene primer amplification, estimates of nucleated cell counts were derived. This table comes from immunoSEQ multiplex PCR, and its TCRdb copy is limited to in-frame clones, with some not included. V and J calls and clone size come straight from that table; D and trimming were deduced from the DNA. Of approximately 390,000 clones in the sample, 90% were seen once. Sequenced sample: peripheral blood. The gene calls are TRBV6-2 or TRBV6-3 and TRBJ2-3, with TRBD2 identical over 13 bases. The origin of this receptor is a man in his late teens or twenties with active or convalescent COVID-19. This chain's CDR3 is CASSSGLAGVLPTDTQYF. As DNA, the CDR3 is TGTGCCAGCAGTTCCGGACTAGCGGGGGTCCTCCCCACAGATACGCAGTATTTT.